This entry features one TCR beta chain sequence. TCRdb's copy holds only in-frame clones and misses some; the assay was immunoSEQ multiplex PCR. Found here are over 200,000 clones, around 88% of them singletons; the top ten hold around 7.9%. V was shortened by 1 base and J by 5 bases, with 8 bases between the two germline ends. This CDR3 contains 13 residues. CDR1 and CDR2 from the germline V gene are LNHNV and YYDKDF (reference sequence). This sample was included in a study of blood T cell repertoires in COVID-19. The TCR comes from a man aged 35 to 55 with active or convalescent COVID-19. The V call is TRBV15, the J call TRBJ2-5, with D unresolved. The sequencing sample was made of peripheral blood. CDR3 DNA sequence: TGTGCCACCAGCAGAGCCCTTGAGGAGACCCAGTACTTC. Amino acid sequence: CATSRALEETQYF.